The present entry profiles one T cell receptor (beta chain) with its context. Antigen: not known. DNA at around 200 ng, tens of thousands of T cell genomes, went into sorted-subset replicate PCRs. Libraries were prepared by immunoSEQ multiplex PCR; TCRdb keeps only in-frame clonotypes and omits some of them. The sample has 600,000 or so clones, roughly 98% seen once; the top ten hold 0.3%. Germline V lookup: CDR1 MNHEY, CDR2 SVGAGI. CDR3 size: 15 residues. With 6 bases clipped from V and 1 base from J, the junction kept 4 bases outside the gene matches. This entry is derived from a study of shared clonotypes between healthy human individuals. Study-wide findings and caveats: In a few donors, approximately 5% of naive CD4 clonotypes appeared in common. Rarefaction analysis demonstrated incomplete sorted-subset sequencing notwithstanding large depth.

In the naive CD8 group, cells lacked CD45RO and were positively selected for CCR7, so terminally differentiated effector memory CD45RA+ cells were left out. Sequencing was performed on naive CD8+ T cells sorted from blood. This chain uses TRBV6-5 with TRBJ2-3; 10 nucleotides line up with TRBD2. This clonotype was sampled from a man under 40 in good health. CDR3 region: CASRNGLAGTDTQYF. Written as DNA, the CDR3 is TGTGCCAGCAGAAACGGACTAGCGGGCACAGATACGCAGTATTTT.